This T cell receptor beta chain derives from a study of shared clonotypes between healthy human individuals. About the study: The donors, a couple of women and a few men, were aged 18 to 49.

A word on this clone: Antigen: not known.

CDR1 and CDR2 (germline): SGHVS, FNYEAQ. V lost 3 bases, J lost 2 bases, and 11 bases stayed unmatched. CDR3 length: 18 residues. Broader study findings: The study sampled only blood, and tissue repertoires likely differ. The rarefaction results pointed to incomplete sorted-subset sequencing despite large depth.

Sorted-subset replicate PCRs used 200 ng of genomic DNA. This amount corresponded to some 30,000 T cell genomes. The assay was immunoSEQ multiplex PCR, and TCRdb's table has in-frame clones only and misses some. The table has around 990,000 clones, roughly 80% seen once. Material for sequencing was memory CD4+ T cells from PBMCs. Subset defined: CD45RA-negative fraction. The chain carries TRBV7-6 and TRBJ2-7; 12 bases map to TRBD1. This TCR derives from a man aged 18 to 29 in good health. Some clones in this sample may be carry-over from other donors' samples. CDR3 in DNA: TGTGCCAGCAGCTTTGGGACAGGGGGCGCAAGTACCCCCTACGAGCAGTACTTC. Translating it yields CASSFGTGGASTPYEQYF.